The next 20 T cell receptor beta chains were all read from a single sample in a study of T cells after yellow fever vaccination. MiXCR, run by TCRdb on the 5' RACE reads, gives a single entry per CDR3 protein. The data show about 230,000 distinct CDR3 sequences, with 6% to 8% seen just once and 0.85% to 1.2% held by the top ten. Material: CD4+ T cells sorted from PBMCs, obtained on the day of the yellow fever booster vaccination. The receptors stem from a young man who received the YFV17D yellow fever vaccine.

This clonotype has just a few counts. The gene calls are TRBV4-3 and TRBJ1-2; D not resolved. The CDR3 covers 14 residues. Germline values: CDR1 LGHNA, CDR2 YSLEER. The V end was cut by 2 bases, the J end by 1 base, with 8 bases between. Here the CDR3 reads CASSQNRLNYGYTF. As DNA, the CDR3 is TGCGCCAGCAGCCAAAATAGACTTAACTATGGCTACACCTTC.

This clonotype was seen at least ten times. The chain has TRBV6-2 or TRBV6-3 and TRBJ1-2, with no clear D. The CDR3 runs 10 residues. Germline V lookup: CDR1 MNHEY, CDR2 SVGEGT. V dropped 6 bases and J dropped 4 bases, with 3 bases sitting between them. The CDR3 region is CASRRYGYTF. The CDR3 coding sequence is TGTGCCAGCAGACGCTATGGCTACACCTTC.

This clonotype showed up just a few times. This rearrangement joins TRBV7-9 to TRBJ2-1; D ambiguous. Germline CDR1 and CDR2: SEHNR and FQNEAQ (reference sequence). The CDR3 consists of 14 residues. V was clipped by 3 bases and J by 0 bases, with 6 bases between them. The CDR3 bases are TGTGCCAGCAGCTTGAGTACCTCCTACAATGAGCAGTTCTTC. Translating it yields CASSLSTSYNEQFF. The full variable domain, rest sourced from reference TRBV7-9 and TRBJ2-1, is DTGVSQNPRHKITKRGQNVTFRCDPISEHNRLYWYRQTLGQGPEFLTYFQNEAQLEKSRLLSDRFSAERPKGSFSTLEIQRTEQGDSAMYLCASSLSTSYNEQFFGPGTRLTVL.

This rearrangement joins TRBV20-1 to TRBJ2-3; TRBD2 agrees at 9 bases. CDR1 is DFQATT, CDR2 SNEGSKA, per germline (reference sequence). CDR3 length: 17 amino acids. Unmatched junction bases numbered 16, after V lost 3 bases and J lost 6 bases. CDR3 nucleotide sequence: TGCAGTGCTAGGACCCTGCTTGCGGGAGGGGGGACGGATACGCAGTATTTT. Protein product: CSARTLLAGGGTDTQYF.

The chain has TRBV7-2 and TRBJ2-7, with 8 bases fitting TRBD2. The J segment lost 3 bases and the V segment lost 5 bases, leaving 15 bases of the junction unmatched. The CDR3 is 17 amino acids. Germline CDR1 and CDR2: SGHTA and FQGNSA. The CDR3 sequence is CASSGATSARSFYEQYF. The CDR3 DNA reads as TGTGCCAGCAGCGGGGCGACTAGCGCCCGGAGCTTCTACGAGCAGTACTTC. The variable domain in full, completed from reference TRBV7-2 and TRBJ2-7, reads GAGVSQSPSNKVTEKGKDVELRCDPISGHTALYWYRQSLGQGLEFLIYFQGNSAPDKSGLPSDRFSAERTGGSVSTLTIQRTQQEDSAVYLCASSGATSARSFYEQYFGPGTRLTVT.

This clonotype came up many times. The chain carries TRBV20-1 and TRBJ2-7; TRBD2 matches at 8 bases. Germline V gene lookup returns CDR1 DFQATT and CDR2 SNEGSKA (reference sequence). V dropped 6 bases and J dropped 4; count of bases not matched to a gene: 8. The CDR3 loop spans 13 amino acids. The CDR3 DNA reads TGCAGTGCCCGAGCGGGAGCGGCGTACGAGCAGTACTTC. Translation: CSARAGAAYEQYF.

This clonotype was observed a few times. The J gene is TRBJ2-5, the V gene TRBV7-2, with D possibly matching TRBD1 (6 bases). The germline V gene has CDR1 SGHTA and CDR2 FQGNSA. CDR3 length: 15 amino acids. V lost 1 base and J lost 7, with 16 bases in between. The CDR3 DNA is TGTGCCAGCAGCTTAGGGACAGAAACGGTCGGGACCCAGTACTTC. Encoded protein: CASSLGTETVGTQYF.

This clonotype turned up a few times. The V and J genes are TRBV18 and TRBJ2-7; D is perhaps TRBD1 or TRBD2 (5 bases each). CDR1 is KGHSH and CDR2 is LQKENI in the germline V gene. This CDR3 is 14 amino acids long. Trimming removed 2 bases at V and 5 bases at J, with 13 bases between. CDR3 coding DNA: TGTGCCAGCTCACCAGTGGGGGTGAACGACGAGCAGTACTTC. Its protein product is CASSPVGVNDEQYF.

This clonotype was seen more than once but under ten times. The chain is built from TRBV12-3 or TRBV12-4 and TRBJ1-1; 7 bases agree with TRBD1. V lost 6 bases and J lost 0; bases outside the gene matches: 4. This CDR3 comprises 14 residues. The CDR3 DNA sequence: TGTGCCAGCAGGGTGACAGGGATGAACACTGAAGCTTTCTTT. This translates into CASRVTGMNTEAFF.

This clonotype was recorded a few times. The chain has TRBV29-1 and TRBJ2-7; D may be TRBD2 (6 bases). V was pared by 1 base and J by 3 bases, with 13 bases between. The germline V gene encodes CDR1 SQVTM and CDR2 ANQGSEA. This CDR3 comprises 14 residues. CDR3 sequence: CSVEVQVGGYEQYF. As DNA, the CDR3 is TGCAGCGTTGAAGTACAGGTGGGGGGCTACGAGCAGTACTTC.

This clonotype has a handful of counts. The rearrangement joins TRBV20-1 to TRBJ2-1, with a tentative D call TRBD2 (6 bases). This CDR3 contains 13 residues. CDR1 and CDR2 (germline): DFQATT, SNEGSKA (reference sequence). V was shortened by 6 bases and J by 4 bases, with 13 bases between the two germline ends. CDR3 sequence reads: CSARAGGYNEQFF. In DNA, the CDR3 is TGCAGTGCCCGAGCTGGAGGGTACAATGAGCAGTTCTTC.

The V and J genes are TRBV14 and TRBJ2-5; possibly TRBD2 for D (5 bases). CDR1 and CDR2 from the germline V gene are SGHDN and FVKESK. CDR3 length: 19 amino acids. V was shortened by 0 bases and J by 2 bases, with 22 bases between the two germline ends. CDR3 loop: CASSQEWSKSAEAQETQYF. The CDR3 DNA follows: TGTGCCAGCAGCCAAGAGTGGTCTAAGTCGGCGGAGGCTCAAGAGACCCAGTACTTC.

This clonotype was seen a few times. The chain joins TRBV5-6 to TRBJ2-7; 10 bases map to TRBD2. V lost 0 bases and J lost 8; bases outside the gene matches: 8. The CDR3 is 15 amino acids. Germline CDR1 reads SGHDT; CDR2 reads YYEEEE. In DNA form, the CDR3 reads TGTGCCAGCAGCTTGGGATCTAGCGGGGGCATGAAGCAGTACTTC. Amino acids: CASSLGSSGGMKQYF. The full variable domain, its missing parts supplied by reference TRBV5-6 and TRBJ2-7, is DAGVTQSPTHLIKTRGQQVTLRCSPKSGHDTVSWYQQALGQGPQFIFQYYEEEERQRGNFPDRFSGHQFPNYSSELNVNALLLGDSALYLCASSLGSSGGMKQYFGPGTRLTVT.

This clonotype was seen many times. V is TRBV20-1 and J is TRBJ2-1; the D is unclear. This CDR3 region has 14 residues. Trimming shortened V by 6 bases and J by 5 bases, and 17 bases separated the two germline ends. CDR1 is DFQATT, CDR2 SNEGSKA, per germline (reference sequence). DNA of the CDR3: TGCAGTGCCCGGTGGGCAGTCGTTAACAATGAGCAGTTCTTC. The encoded protein is CSARWAVVNNEQFF.

The rearrangement joins TRBV3-1 to TRBJ1-1; D remains unclear. Trimming cost V 4 bases and J 0 bases, with 12 bases left between them. The CDR3 is 15 amino acids. The V gene's germline CDR1 is LGHDT and CDR2 YNNKEL (reference sequence). CDR3 DNA: TGTGCCAGCAGCCCCCTCGGGCCTTTGAACACTGAAGCTTTCTTT. Residues: CASSPLGPLNTEAFF.

CDR3 region: CASSTSRDYGYTF. As DNA, the CDR3 is TGTGCCAGTAGTACTTCCAGAGACTATGGCTACACCTTC. The chain employs TRBV19 and TRBJ1-2; no firm D call. The CDR3 extends over 13 amino acids. The V end was cut by 4 bases, the J end by 3 bases, with 9 bases between. CDR1 is LNHDA, CDR2 SQIVND, per germline (reference sequence).

This clonotype was counted ten times or more. The chain combines TRBV6-1 with TRBJ2-5; 9 bases align to TRBD1. Germline V gene data show CDR1 as MNHNS and CDR2 as SASEGT. This CDR3 comprises 13 residues. V was pared by 8 bases and J by 5 bases, with 6 bases of the junction left unmatched. The CDR3 loop is CASARDRAETQYF. The CDR3 DNA follows: TGTGCCAGCGCCCGGGACAGGGCGGAGACCCAGTACTTC.

This clonotype was recorded a few times. The chain carries TRBV18 and TRBJ1-4, with a possible D match to TRBD1 (5 bases). V lost 3 bases and J lost 7, with 9 bases in between. Per germline, CDR1 KGHSH and CDR2 LQKENI. The CDR3 totals 13 residues. The CDR3: CASSPRRGEKLFF. The CDR3 DNA is TGTGCCAGCTCACCGAGGAGGGGTGAAAAACTGTTTTTT.

In this sample, this clonotype turned up many times. The V gene is TRBV12-3 or TRBV12-4, the J gene TRBJ2-1; D might be TRBD1 (5 bases). This CDR3 has 15 residues. V was clipped by 5 bases and J by 8 bases, with 19 bases between them. The CDR3 DNA reads as TGTGCCAGCAGTGTCTCAGGGATGGAAGTGGATGAGCAGTTCTTC. Translated: CASSVSGMEVDEQFF.

The chain is built from TRBV18 and TRBJ1-5; TRBD1 aligns across 8 bases. This CDR3 region has 17 residues. The germline gives CDR1 KGHSH, CDR2 LQKENI. V lost 2 bases to trimming and J lost 5 bases; unmatched junction nucleotides: 11. The CDR3 loop is CASSPSTAGGSHQPQHF. DNA of the CDR3: TGTGCCAGCTCACCATCCACAGCAGGGGGCTCGCATCAGCCCCAGCATTTT.